Listed below are T cell receptor beta chains from one sample, sequenced in a study of OX40 agonist ivuxolimab in advanced cancers. Sequenced by immunoSEQ multiplex PCR; TCRdb stores in-frame clones only, minus some. This sample has approximately 120,000 clones, with approximately 90% found just once. Specimen: CD4+ or CD8+ T cells sorted from blood, collected in a trial of the OX40 agonist ivuxolimab. Receptors were obtained from an adult with an advanced solid tumor such as melanoma, head and neck, liver or kidney cancer. The conserved cysteine and the conserved F or W are not part of the CDR3 here. Fields, in order: D gene, J gene, V gene, CDR3 protein. D genes are given only for firm matches.

.,TRBJ1-1,TRBV2,ASNPRGSVNTEAF
TRBD1,TRBJ1-2,TRBV19,ASSTEWTGNYGYT
.,TRBJ1-2,TRBV5-4,ASSSKNSNYGYT
.,TRBJ2-1,TRBV5-1,ASSLDPGSLNEQF
.,TRBJ2-5,TRBV6-5,ASSYSTTQY
.,TRBJ1-4,TRBV15,ATSRQGAEKLF
TRBD2,TRBJ2-1,TRBV19,ASTKGGTSGRVYNEQF
TRBD1,TRBJ1-1,TRBV28,ASTPGQPNTEAF
.,TRBJ1-1,TRBV2,ASSVLGMNTEAF
TRBD1,TRBJ2-7,TRBV4-2,ASSQVVAGGFYEQY
.,TRBJ2-2,TRBV6-1,ASSEIVRVYTGELF
.,TRBJ1-4,TRBV6-1,AISEATNEKLF
.,TRBJ2-4,TRBV9,ASSTRLGNIQY
.,TRBJ2-2,TRBV10-3,AIGVTGELF
.,TRBJ1-1,TRBV25-1,ASSEGANTEAF
TRBD1,TRBJ1-2,TRBV29-1,SVQGIYGYT
.,TRBJ2-7,TRBV29-1,SVDVGQIPYEQY
.,TRBJ2-3,TRBV5-1,ASSSRATGQTTHTQY
.,TRBJ1-2,TRBV6-4,ASSPGRSGVGYT
.,TRBJ1-2,TRBV28,ASSLFGQGSYGYT
TRBD2,TRBJ2-3,TRBV28,ASSELAGTTDTQY
TRBD1,TRBJ2-7,TRBV4-1,ASSPGTGTYEQY
TRBD2,TRBJ2-7,TRBV27,ASSAPGLAAYEQY
.,TRBJ2-3,TRBV28,ASSIPSSRVDTQY
TRBD1,TRBJ1-6,TRBV7-9,ASSSLLGQSNSPLH
.,TRBJ2-1,TRBV7-2,ASSLQDAYNEQF
.,TRBJ1-1,TRBV27,ATRNTEAF
TRBD1,TRBJ1-2,TRBV5-8,ASSSWTGKGTYGYT